The 32 T cell receptor beta chains below all came from one sample that was sequenced in a study of cytomegalovirus exposure and HLA in healthy donors. Both 60 Vbeta primers and 13 Jbeta primers went into the PCR. The protocol was immunoSEQ multiplex PCR, while the TCRdb copy is restricted to in-frame clones and leaves out a portion. The data contain over 150,000 clones, roughly 70% of them singletons. The specimen sequenced was PBMCs. The receptors were gathered from a woman in her forties or fifties in good health and CMV-seropositive.

The gene calls are TRBV19 and TRBJ1-5; tentatively, D is TRBD1 (6 bases). This CDR3 spans 15 amino acids. The germline V gene encodes CDR1 LNHDA and CDR2 SQIVND (reference sequence). V shed 1 base and J shed 6 bases, with 13 bases lying between them. CDR3 amino acids: CASSIGTGHTQPQHF. Written as DNA, the CDR3 is TGTGCCAGTAGTATAGGAACAGGGCATACTCAGCCCCAGCATTTT.

V gene TRBV10-1 combines with J gene TRBJ1-1, with 8 bases lining up with TRBD1. Germline V CDR1 and CDR2: WNHNN, SYGVQD (reference sequence). CDR3 size: 14 residues. V lost 4 bases to trimming and J lost 6 bases; unmatched junction nucleotides: 7. The CDR3 loop reads CASSGPQTGAEAFF. The CDR3 nucleotides are TGCGCCAGCAGTGGTCCTCAGACAGGGGCTGAAGCTTTCTTT.

The V gene is TRBV2, the J gene TRBJ1-1; D not resolved. The length of the CDR3 is 13 residues. The V end lost 5 bases, the J end lost 4 bases, and 11 bases lay between the germline ends. Germline assignment: CDR1 SNHLY and CDR2 FYNNEI. In nucleotides, the CDR3 is TGTGCCAGCAGTCATGAGGCGATCACTGAAGCTTTCTTT. The encoded protein is CASSHEAITEAFF. Full variable domain (rest looked up from reference TRBV2 and TRBJ1-1): EPEVTQTPSHQVTQMGQEVILRCVPISNHLYFYWYRQILGQKVEFLVSFYNNEISEKSEIFDDQFSVERPDGSNFTLKIRSTKLEDSAMYFCASSHEAITEAFFGQGTRLTVV.

The chain couples TRBV9 to TRBJ2-5, with 7 bases that match TRBD1. J lost 4 bases, V lost 0 bases, and 9 bases had no gene match. This CDR3 comprises 16 residues. Germline V gives CDR1 SGDLS, CDR2 YYNGEE. The CDR3 region has the DNA TGTGCCAGCAGCGTAGCTTTGGACAGGCCGGGAGAGACCCAGTACTTC. As protein: CASSVALDRPGETQYF.

The chain's CDR3 is CATSRDGAGYGYTF. The CDR3, as DNA: TGTGCCACCAGCAGAGATGGGGCGGGGTATGGCTACACCTTC. This rearrangement joins TRBV15 to TRBJ1-2, with a weak D call TRBD1 (5 bases). This CDR3 has 14 amino acids. Germline values: CDR1 LNHNV, CDR2 YYDKDF (reference sequence). Trimming left V 0 bases short and J 5 bases short, with 10 bases between.

The chain recombines TRBV2 with TRBJ1-1; no definite D call. Germline-derived CDR1 and CDR2 are SNHLY and FYNNEI. V was cut by 0 bases and J by 7 bases, with 9 bases left in between. The CDR3 length is 13 residues. DNA for the CDR3: TGTGCCAGCAGTGAAGCCGAGTCATGTGAAGCTTTCTTT. Its translation: CASSEAESCEAFF.

This clone has more than one count but fewer than ten. This chain joins TRBV9 and TRBJ1-2; D is perhaps TRBD1 (5 bases). V was trimmed by 4 bases and J by 7 bases, leaving 8 bases between them. Germline CDR1 SGDLS, CDR2 YYNGEE. The CDR3 has 11 amino acids. CDR3 in DNA: TGTGCCAGCAGCCCAGGGTGTGGCTACACCTTC. Translated: CASSPGCGYTF. Filled out from reference TRBV9 and TRBJ1-2, the complete variable domain reads DSGVTQTPKHLITATGQRVTLRCSPRSGDLSVYWYQQSLDQGLQFLIQYYNGEERAKGNILERFSAQQFPDLHSELNLSSLELGDSALYFCASSPGCGYTFGSGTRLTVV.

The chain carries TRBV5-6 and TRBJ2-5; weak D call: TRBD1 (5 bases). CDR3 length: 19 amino acids. The germline V gene has CDR1 SGHDT and CDR2 YYEEEE. V was clipped by 1 base and J by 1 base, with 23 bases between them. Here the CDR3 reads CASSLRRSTGRRSQETQYF. CDR3 nucleotide sequence: TGTGCCAGCAGCTTGAGAAGGTCTACAGGCAGACGTTCCCAAGAGACCCAGTACTTC.

The V and J genes are TRBV6-1 and TRBJ1-5, with D unclear. Germline V gene sequence: CDR1 MNHNS, CDR2 SASEGT. The CDR3 is made up of 14 amino acids. V gave up 7 bases and J gave up 2 bases, with 12 bases separating them. DNA of the CDR3: TGTGCCAGCATTTTTAAGGGAGGCAATCAGCCCCAGCATTTT. Protein: CASIFKGGNQPQHF.

The rearrangement uses TRBV6-5 and TRBJ1-2; 9 bases agree with TRBD1. The CDR3 is 13 residues long. Germline V CDR1 and CDR2: MNHEY, SVGAGI. The ends lost 4 bases at V and 11 bases at J; junction bases unmatched: 8. The CDR3 loop reads CASSWGDRVAYTF. DNA of the CDR3: TGTGCCAGCAGTTGGGGGGACAGGGTAGCTTACACCTTC.

The gene calls are TRBV7-6 and TRBJ2-3, with D perhaps TRBD2 (6 bases). Germline V gene lookup returns CDR1 SGHVS and CDR2 FNYEAQ. The length of the CDR3 is 17 residues. V lost 5 bases and J 0 bases, leaving 18 bases between the germline ends. CDR3 nucleotide sequence: TGTGCCAGCAGCCCTTTTAGTTCGGGGAGGAGCACAGATACGCAGTATTTT. This sequence encodes CASSPFSSGRSTDTQYF.

The chain links TRBV2 to TRBJ1-2; D is perhaps TRBD1 (5 bases). The CDR3 runs 12 residues. Germline V lookup: CDR1 SNHLY, CDR2 FYNNEI. Trimming removed 8 bases at V and 7 bases at J, with 14 bases between. The CDR3 loop reads CASVVGGGGYTF. The CDR3 coding sequence is TGTGCCAGCGTCGTGGGGGGGGGTGGCTACACCTTC.

This rearrangement joins TRBV5-1 to TRBJ2-5, with D tentatively TRBD2 (5 bases). Germline V gene data show CDR1 as SGHRS and CDR2 as YFSETQ. Trimming left V 4 bases short and J 5 bases short, with 15 bases between. The CDR3 runs 14 residues. DNA of the CDR3: TGCGCCAGCAGCCCACAGCCGGGGAAGGAGACCCAGTACTTC. Its translation: CASSPQPGKETQYF.

This clone was counted a few times. The chain is built from TRBV25-1 and TRBJ1-1; 7 bases line up with TRBD1. This CDR3 comprises 13 residues. Germline CDR1 reads MGHDK; CDR2 reads SYGVNS. V lost 8 bases, J lost 2 bases, and 5 bases stayed unmatched. The CDR3 is CASSRQGNTEAFF. In DNA, the CDR3 is TGTGCCAGCTCTCGACAGGGCAACACTGAAGCTTTCTTT.

The rearrangement joins TRBV15 to TRBJ1-1; 8 bases align to TRBD1. The junction had 6 bases not matched to a gene; V was cut back by 4 bases and J by 5 bases. CDR3 length equals 14 residues. The germline V gene has CDR1 LNHNV and CDR2 YYDKDF (reference sequence). This chain's CDR3 is CATSITTGETEAFF. CDR3 DNA sequence: TGTGCCACCAGCATCACGACAGGGGAAACTGAAGCTTTCTTT. The whole variable domain, remainder taken from reference TRBV15 and TRBJ1-1, is DAMVIQNPRYQVTQFGKPVTLSCSQTLNHNVMYWYQQKSSQAPKLLFHYYDKDFNNEADTPDNFQSRRPNTSFCFLDIRSPGLGDTAMYLCATSITTGETEAFFGQGTRLTVV.

This clone was detected once. The gene calls are TRBV6-1 and TRBJ2-4, with 9 bases identical to TRBD1. Germline values: CDR1 MNHNS, CDR2 SASEGT. V shed 1 base, J shed 0 bases, and the junction held 1 base outside the gene matches. The CDR3 consists of 16 residues. Written as DNA, the CDR3 is TGTGCCAGCAGTGAAGGACAGGGGGAAGCCAAAAACATTCAGTACTTC. This translates into CASSEGQGEAKNIQYF.

This chain connects TRBV18 to TRBJ2-1; TRBD2 aligns across 9 bases. Germline CDR1 is KGHSH and CDR2 is LQKENI. V shed 1 base and J 6 bases; nucleotides not matched to a gene: 25. The CDR3 extends over 22 amino acids. The CDR3 nucleotides read TGTGCCAGCTCACCACGCAGGTGGGGTCAAACTAGCGGGTATAGTCAGTCCAATGAGCAGTTCTTC. This translates into CASSPRRWGQTSGYSQSNEQFF. Combining the CDR3 with reference TRBV18 and TRBJ2-1 gives the whole variable domain NAGVMQNPRHLVRRRGQEARLRCSPMKGHSHVYWYRQLPEEGLKFMVYLQKENIIDESGMPKERFSAEFPKEGPSILRIQQVVRGDSAAYFCASSPRRWGQTSGYSQSNEQFFGPGTRLTVL.

This clone appeared once. This chain joins TRBV11-2 and TRBJ1-1, with TRBD1 matching 8 bases. Germline assignment: CDR1 SGHAT and CDR2 FQNNGV. The trim removed 3 bases at V and 5 bases at J, leaving 8 bases unmatched. This CDR3 spans 15 amino acids. The CDR3 DNA reads TGTGCCAGCAGCTTGAACCAGGGGGCTGAAACTGAAGCTTTCTTT. It translates to CASSLNQGAETEAFF. Filled out from reference TRBV11-2 and TRBJ1-1, the complete variable domain reads EAGVAQSPRYKIIEKRQSVAFWCNPISGHATLYWYQQILGQGPKLLIQFQNNGVVDDSQLPKDRFSAERLKGVDSTLKIQPAKLEDSAVYLCASSLNQGAETEAFFGQGTRLTVV.

The chain employs TRBV6-1 and TRBJ2-1; weak D call: TRBD1 (6 bases). The V and J ends lost 10 bases and 4 bases respectively, with 14 bases between them. Germline V CDR1 and CDR2: MNHNS, SASEGT. The CDR3 length is 13 residues. CDR3 DNA sequence: TGTGCCACAGACCTAAGGGGGTACAATGAGCAGTTCTTC. It yields the protein CATDLRGYNEQFF.

This clone appeared a few times. This sequence joins TRBV28 and TRBJ2-5; no reliable D call. With 2 bases removed from V and 5 bases from J, the gap between germline ends came to 12 bases. The CDR3 has 14 residues. CDR1 MDHEN and CDR2 SYDVKM come from the germline V gene. CDR3 sequence: CASSLPAKEETQYF. The CDR3 DNA is TGTGCCAGCAGTTTACCCGCGAAAGAGGAGACCCAGTACTTC. The full variable domain, rest sourced from reference TRBV28 and TRBJ2-5, is DVKVTQSSRYLVKRTGEKVFLECVQDMDHENMFWYRQDPGLGLRLIYFSYDVKMKEKGDIPEGYSVSREKKERFSLILESASTNQTSMYLCASSLPAKEETQYFGPGTRLLVL.

This clone has a single count. This chain joins TRBV7-8 and TRBJ1-2, with 7 nucleotides matching TRBD1. In germline, CDR1 is SGHVS, CDR2 FQNEAQ. J gave up 4 bases and V 5 bases, and 4 bases lay outside the gene matches. The CDR3 covers 13 residues. CDR3 residues: CASSEDRVYGYTF. In DNA, the CDR3 is TGTGCCAGCAGCGAAGACAGGGTCTATGGCTACACCTTC.

This CDR3 reads CASSASGIGYGYTF. CDR3 sequence (DNA): TGTGCCAGCAGCGCCTCAGGGATTGGCTATGGCTACACCTTC. The rearrangement joins TRBV9 to TRBJ1-2; a weak D match, TRBD1 (5 bases). The CDR3 length is 14 residues. Between the trimmed V and J ends, which lost 3 bases and 4 bases, there was a span of 13 bases. CDR1 SGDLS and CDR2 YYNGEE come from the germline V gene.

The J gene is TRBJ1-2, the V gene TRBV29-1, with D hard to call. V dropped 0 bases and J dropped 6 bases, with 8 bases sitting between them. Germline values: CDR1 SQVTM, CDR2 ANQGSEA. The CDR3 runs to 12 residues. CDR3 residues: CSVEEWRDGYTF. The CDR3 DNA follows: TGCAGCGTTGAAGAATGGAGGGATGGCTACACCTTC.

This sequence joins TRBV29-1 and TRBJ1-4; no clear D. The germline V and J ends were trimmed by 7 bases and 3 bases, with 18 bases remaining between them. The CDR3 extends over 15 amino acids. Germline V CDR1 and CDR2: SQVTM, ANQGSEA. The CDR3 here is CSARRDEGANEKLFF. In DNA, the CDR3 is TGCAGCGCCCGCCGGGATGAGGGAGCTAATGAAAAACTGTTTTTT.

The chain uses TRBV5-8 and TRBJ2-5, with D possibly matching TRBD1 (6 bases). TRBJ2-7 matches the DNA end more closely, so the J call is doubtful. Germline V gene lookup returns CDR1 SGHTS and CDR2 YDEGEE. The CDR3 has 15 amino acids. CDR3 sequence: CASSRRAEGDYEQYF. CDR3 DNA: TGTGCCAGCAGCCGCAGGGCCGAGGGGGACTACGAGCAGTACTTC.

This CDR3 is CASSSRVREQYF. The CDR3 DNA is TGTGCCAGCAGCTCCAGGGTAAGGGAGCAGTACTTC. This chain uses TRBV11-2 with TRBJ2-7; D is perhaps TRBD1 (5 bases). From germline, CDR1 is SGHAT and CDR2 FQNNGV. Trimming stripped 4 bases from V and 7 bases from J, with 11 bases between. This CDR3 contains 12 residues.

The genes are TRBV5-1 and TRBJ1-1; weak D call: TRBD1 (6 bases). The CDR3 is 14 amino acids. Germline CDR1 reads SGHRS; CDR2 reads YFSETQ. The CDR3 loop is CVSRGAVGNTEAFF. The DNA for the CDR3 is TGCGTCTCTCGGGGGGCGGTCGGGAACACTGAAGCTTTCTTT.

The genes are TRBV28 and TRBJ1-2; possibly TRBD1 for D (6 bases). The length of the CDR3 is 16 residues. Trimming stripped 8 bases from V and 2 bases from J, with 21 bases between. Germline-derived CDR1 and CDR2 are MDHEN and SYDVKM. The DNA of the CDR3 is TGTGCCAGCGGCTCCCCCTGGACAGTCAGGAACTATGGCTACACCTTC. Translation gives CASGSPWTVRNYGYTF.

This clone was detected a few times. This chain connects TRBV5-4 to TRBJ1-6; the D is unclear. Germline assignment: CDR1 SGHNT and CDR2 YYREEE (reference sequence). The V gene lost 0 bases and the J gene lost 0 bases, with 10 bases spanning the gap. This CDR3 spans 17 amino acids. CDR3 residues: CASSLDLTSSYNSPLHF. The CDR3 nucleotides are TGTGCCAGCAGCTTGGATCTTACGAGCTCCTATAATTCACCCCTCCACTTT.

The V and J genes are TRBV2 and TRBJ1-5, with unresolved D. The CDR3 covers 13 residues. Trimming cost V 8 bases and J 9 bases, with 17 bases left between them. In germline, CDR1 is SNHLY, CDR2 FYNNEI. Here the CDR3 reads CASLDGSERPQHF. The DNA of the CDR3 is TGTGCCAGCCTCGACGGCAGTGAGCGGCCCCAGCATTTT.

V is TRBV5-1 and J is TRBJ1-6; D is uncertain. CDR3 length: 14 residues. Trimming pared 5 bases from V and 7 bases from J, leaving 13 bases between. CDR1 and CDR2 (germline): SGHRS, YFSETQ. The CDR3 nucleotides are TGCGCCAGCAGTTCCGGGTCCGTCAATTCACCCCTCCACTTT. It translates to CASSSGSVNSPLHF. The entire variable domain, with the rest obtained from reference TRBV5-1 and TRBJ1-6, is as follows: KAGVTQTPRYLIKTRGQQVTLSCSPISGHRSVSWYQQTPGQGLQFLFEYFSETQRNKGNFPGRFSGRQFSNSRSEMNVSTLELGDSALYLCASSSGSVNSPLHFGNGTRLTVT.

The chain joins TRBV5-1 to TRBJ1-6; TRBD1 agrees at 10 bases. The trim removed 5 bases at V and 8 bases at J, leaving 10 bases unmatched. CDR1 and CDR2 (germline): SGHRS, YFSETQ. The CDR3 is 16 amino acids. CDR3 residues: CASRPAGTGVYSPLHF. CDR3 DNA sequence: TGCGCCAGCAGGCCTGCGGGGACAGGGGTTTATTCACCCCTCCACTTT.